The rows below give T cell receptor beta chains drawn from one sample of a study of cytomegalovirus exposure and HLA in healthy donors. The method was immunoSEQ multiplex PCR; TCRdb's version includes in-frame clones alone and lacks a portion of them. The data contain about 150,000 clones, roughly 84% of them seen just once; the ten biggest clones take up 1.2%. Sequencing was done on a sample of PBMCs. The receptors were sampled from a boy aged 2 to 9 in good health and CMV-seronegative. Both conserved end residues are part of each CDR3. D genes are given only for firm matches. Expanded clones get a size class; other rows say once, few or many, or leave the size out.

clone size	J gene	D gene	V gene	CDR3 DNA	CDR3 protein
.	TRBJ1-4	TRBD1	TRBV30	TGTGCCTGGGGGGCCGGTACAGGGGGTGATGAAAAACTGTTTTTT	CAWGAGTGGDEKLFF
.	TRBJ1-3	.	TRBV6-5	TGTGCCAGCATCGAGGGCTCCGGAAACACCATATATTTT	CASIEGSGNTIYF
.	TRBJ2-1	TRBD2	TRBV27	TGTGCCAGCAGTTCGAAGGGCGGGAGAAACCTCCTGTATGAGCAGTTCTTC	CASSSKGGRNLLYEQFF
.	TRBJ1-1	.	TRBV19	TGTGCCAGTAGTAGAGATCTTAACACTGAAGCTTTCTTT	CASSRDLNTEAFF
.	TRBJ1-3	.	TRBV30	TGTGCCTCGAACCGGTGGAGTTTCACCTCTGGAAACACCATATATTTT	CASNRWSFTSGNTIYF
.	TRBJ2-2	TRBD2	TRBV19	TGTGCCAGTAGTATCCTCCGCGAGGGGCGTAGCGGGGGGGCACCTACCGGGGAGCTGTTTTTT	CASSILREGRSGGAPTGELFF
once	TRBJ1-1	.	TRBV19	TGTGCCAGTAGTATGGACCCCCGTCAGGGATTGGGCACTGAAGCTTTCTTT	CASSMDPRQGLGTEAFF
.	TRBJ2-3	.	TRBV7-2	TGTGCCAGCAGCTCACAGGGCATGAGCACAGATACGCAGTATTTT	CASSSQGMSTDTQYF
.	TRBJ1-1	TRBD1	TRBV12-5	TGTGCTAGTGGTCTCGGGTCAGGACAGGGGCTGAACACTGAAGCTTTCTTT	CASGLGSGQGLNTEAFF
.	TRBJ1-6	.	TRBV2	TGCGCCAGCAGTGGCAGGGGCAATTCACCCCTCCACTTT	CASSGRGNSPLHF
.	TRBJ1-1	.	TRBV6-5	TGTGCCTCCAGCCCCACAGGGTCCACTGAAGCTTTCTTT	CASSPTGSTEAFF
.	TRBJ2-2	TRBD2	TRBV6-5	TGTGCCAGCAGTTACTCGACGGGGGGATACACCGGGGAGCTGTTTTTT	CASSYSTGGYTGELFF
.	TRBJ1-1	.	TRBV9	TGTGCCAGCAGCGTAGGGGGCGACACCTTGAACACTGAAGCTTTCTTT	CASSVGGDTLNTEAFF
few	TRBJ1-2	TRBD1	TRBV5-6	TGTGCCAGCAGCTCCGACAGGGTCCCGGACTATGGCTACACCTTC	CASSSDRVPDYGYTF
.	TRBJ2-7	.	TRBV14	TGTGCCAGCAGCCAGCGAAGAATACGGGGGAGCTCCTACGAGCAGTACTTC	CASSQRRIRGSSYEQYF
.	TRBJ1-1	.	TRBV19	TGTGCCAGTAGTATCCTCGGGATGGGAGAAGCTTTCTTT	CASSILGMGEAFF
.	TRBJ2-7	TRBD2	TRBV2	TGTGCCAGCTCATTTAGCGGGGCGTCGGGCGAGCAGTACTTC	CASSFSGASGEQYF
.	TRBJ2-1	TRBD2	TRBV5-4	TGTGCCAGCAGCTTGGCGTCGGGAGGAGGTCGGTATGAGCAGTTCTTC	CASSLASGGGRYEQFF
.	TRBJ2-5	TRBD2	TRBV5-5	TGTGCCAGCACCCGGACTAGATCAGAGACCCAGTACTTC	CASTRTRSETQYF
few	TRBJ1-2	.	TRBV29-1	TGCAGCGTTGTCAGACAGCCGTATGGCTACACCTTC	CSVVRQPYGYTF
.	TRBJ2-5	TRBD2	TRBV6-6	TGTGCCAGCAGTTATTTCGGGGGGGGCCAAGAGACCCAGTACTTC	CASSYFGGGQETQYF
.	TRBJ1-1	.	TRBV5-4	TGTGCCAGCAGCTCTCGGGAGAGAAGGTTGACTGAAGCTTTCTTT	CASSSRERRLTEAFF
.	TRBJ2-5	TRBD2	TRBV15	TGTGCCACCAGCAAAGCCAGAGCGGGGGGTCAAGAGACCCAGTACTTC	CATSKARAGGQETQYF
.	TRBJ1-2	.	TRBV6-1	TGTGCCAGCAGTGAACGGGTAGGAGGCTACACCTTC	CASSERVGGYTF
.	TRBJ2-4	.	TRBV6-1	TGTGCCAGCAGTGGGACAGAGGGCAAAAACATTCAGTACTTC	CASSGTEGKNIQYF
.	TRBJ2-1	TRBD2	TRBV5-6	TGTGCCAGCAGCTTGAGGGCTAGCGGGAGCTCCTACAATGAGCAGTTCTTC	CASSLRASGSSYNEQFF
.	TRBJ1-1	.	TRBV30	TGTGCCTGGAGTGTCGGCCAGGGGACAACTGAAGCTTTCTTT	CAWSVGQGTTEAFF
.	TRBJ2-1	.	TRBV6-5	TGTGCCAGCAGTTACGGGGGGATCAATGAGCAGTTCTTC	CASSYGGINEQFF
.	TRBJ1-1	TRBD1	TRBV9	TGTGCCAGCAGCACAGGGGGAGGGGTGGCTTTCTTT	CASSTGGGVAFF
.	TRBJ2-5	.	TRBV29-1	TGCAGCGTTTTTACGACACTTTCAGAGACCCAGTACTTC	CSVFTTLSETQYF
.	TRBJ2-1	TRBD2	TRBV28	TGTGCCAGCAGTTTCCCCTTCCAACAACTAGCGGGTCGATTAAGCTCCTACAATGAGCAGTTCTTC	CASSFPFQQLAGRLSSYNEQFF
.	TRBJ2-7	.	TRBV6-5	TGTGCCAGCAGACGGGGACTCTCCTACGAGCAGTACTTC	CASRRGLSYEQYF
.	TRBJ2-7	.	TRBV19	TGTGCCAGTAGTATATCACAGCTACCTTTGCGCGAGCAGTACTTC	CASSISQLPLREQYF
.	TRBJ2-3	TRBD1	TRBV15	TGTGCCACCAGCAGAGATTTGAAGACAGGGGGCCTAGGTACGCAGTATTTT	CATSRDLKTGGLGTQYF
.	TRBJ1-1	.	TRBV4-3	TGCGCCAGCAGCCAAGAAGGGAGGGGGACTGAAGCTTTCTTT	CASSQEGRGTEAFF
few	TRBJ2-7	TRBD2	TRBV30	TGTGCCTGGAGGGCAAGGACTAGCAGATTCTACGAGCAGTACTTC	CAWRARTSRFYEQYF
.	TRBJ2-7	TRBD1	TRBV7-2	TGTGCCAGCAGCTCGGACAGGGGGAACGAGCAGTACTTC	CASSSDRGNEQYF
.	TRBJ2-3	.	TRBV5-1	TGCGCCAGCACTTCTCAAGGGGTTGGCACAGATACGCAGTATTTT	CASTSQGVGTDTQYF
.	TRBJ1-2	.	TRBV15	TGTGCCACCAGCAGAGGGGGGGACCTCGGCCTTGGCTACACCTTC	CATSRGGDLGLGYTF
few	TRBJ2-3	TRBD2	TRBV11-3	TGTGCCAGCAGCTTAGGGCCGACTAGCGGGGACCCAGATACGCAGTATTTT	CASSLGPTSGDPDTQYF
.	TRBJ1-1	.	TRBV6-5	TGTGCCGTGGGGGGGGCATTTACTGAAGCTTTCTTT	CAVGGAFTEAFF
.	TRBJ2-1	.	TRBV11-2	TGTGCCAGCAGCTTAGGAAATAGCGCCTACAATGAGCAGTTCTTC	CASSLGNSAYNEQFF
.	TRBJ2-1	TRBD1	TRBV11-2	TGTGCCAGCAGCTTCTTGGGACAGGGTTCGCGTGAGCAGTTCTTC	CASSFLGQGSREQFF
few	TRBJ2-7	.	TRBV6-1	TGTGCCAGCAGTGAAGCGGGGAGCTCCTACGAGCAGTACTTC	CASSEAGSSYEQYF
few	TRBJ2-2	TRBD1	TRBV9	TGTGCCAGCAGCCCCGGGACAGGGGTATTTACCGGGGAGCTGTTTTTT	CASSPGTGVFTGELFF